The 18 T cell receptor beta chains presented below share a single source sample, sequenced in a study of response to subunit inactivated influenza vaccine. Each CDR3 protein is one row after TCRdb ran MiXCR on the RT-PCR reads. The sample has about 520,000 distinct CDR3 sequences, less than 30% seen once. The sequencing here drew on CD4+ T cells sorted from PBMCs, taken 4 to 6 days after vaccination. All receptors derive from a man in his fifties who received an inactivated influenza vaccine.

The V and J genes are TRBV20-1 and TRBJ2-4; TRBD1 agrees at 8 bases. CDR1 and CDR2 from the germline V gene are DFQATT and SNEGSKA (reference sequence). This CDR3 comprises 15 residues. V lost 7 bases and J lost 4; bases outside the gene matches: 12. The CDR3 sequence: CSVPKPRDRKNIQYF. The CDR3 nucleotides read TGCAGTGTCCCGAAACCCCGGGACAGGAAAAACATTCAGTACTTC.

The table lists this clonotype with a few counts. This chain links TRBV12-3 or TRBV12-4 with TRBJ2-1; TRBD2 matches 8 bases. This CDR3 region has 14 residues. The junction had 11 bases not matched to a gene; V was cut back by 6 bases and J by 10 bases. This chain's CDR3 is CASRGLTSGGEQFF. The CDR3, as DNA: TGTGCCAGCAGGGGTTTAACTAGCGGAGGCGAGCAGTTCTTC.

The CDR3 protein is CASSRSPARDREYEQYF. The CDR3 bases are TGTGCCAGCTCCCGATCCCCCGCTAGGGACAGGGAGTACGAGCAGTACTTC. V and J are TRBV18 and TRBJ2-7, with 9 nucleotides matching TRBD1. This CDR3 is built from 17 residues. Germline loops: CDR1 KGHSH, CDR2 LQKENI. With V trimmed by 6 bases and J by 4 bases, 16 bases remained unmatched.

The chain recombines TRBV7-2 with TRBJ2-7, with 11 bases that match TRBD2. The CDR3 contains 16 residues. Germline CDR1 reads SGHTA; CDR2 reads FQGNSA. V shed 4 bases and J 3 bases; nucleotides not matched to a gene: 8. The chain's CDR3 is CASSSTSGRIGYEQYF. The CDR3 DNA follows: TGTGCCAGCAGCTCAACTAGCGGGAGAATTGGCTACGAGCAGTACTTC.

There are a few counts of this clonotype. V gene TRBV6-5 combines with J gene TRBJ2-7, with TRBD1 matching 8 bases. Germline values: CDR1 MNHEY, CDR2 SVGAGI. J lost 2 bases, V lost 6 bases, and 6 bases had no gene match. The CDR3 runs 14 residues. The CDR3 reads CASRLGQGTYEQYF. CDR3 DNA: TGTGCCAGCAGACTCGGACAGGGCACCTACGAGCAGTACTTC.

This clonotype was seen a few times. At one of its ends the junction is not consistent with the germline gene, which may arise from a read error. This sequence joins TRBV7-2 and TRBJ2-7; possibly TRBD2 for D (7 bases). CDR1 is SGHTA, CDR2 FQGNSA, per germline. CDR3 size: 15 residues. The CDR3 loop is CASSLGGGSSYEQYF. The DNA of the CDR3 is TGTGCCAGCAGTTTAGGGGGGGGGAGCTCCTACGAGCAGTACTTC.

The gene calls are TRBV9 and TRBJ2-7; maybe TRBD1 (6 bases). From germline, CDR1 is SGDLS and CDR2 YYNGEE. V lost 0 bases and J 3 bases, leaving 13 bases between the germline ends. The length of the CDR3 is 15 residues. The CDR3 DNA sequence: TGTGCCAGCAGCGTAGAAGGGACACATCTCTACGAGCAGTACTTC. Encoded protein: CASSVEGTHLYEQYF.

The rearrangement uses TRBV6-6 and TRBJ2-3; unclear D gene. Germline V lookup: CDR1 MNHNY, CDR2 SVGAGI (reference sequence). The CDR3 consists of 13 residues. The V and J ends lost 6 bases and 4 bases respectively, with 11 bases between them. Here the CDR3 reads CASRPNAPDTQYF. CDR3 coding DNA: TGTGCCAGCAGACCCAACGCCCCAGATACGCAGTATTTT.

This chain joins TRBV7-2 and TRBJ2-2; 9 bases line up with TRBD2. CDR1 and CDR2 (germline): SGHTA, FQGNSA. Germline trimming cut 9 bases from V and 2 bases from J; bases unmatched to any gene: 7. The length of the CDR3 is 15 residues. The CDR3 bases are TGTGCCAGTCGGGCAGCGGGAGGCAACACCGGGGAGCTGTTTTTT. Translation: CASRAAGGNTGELFF.

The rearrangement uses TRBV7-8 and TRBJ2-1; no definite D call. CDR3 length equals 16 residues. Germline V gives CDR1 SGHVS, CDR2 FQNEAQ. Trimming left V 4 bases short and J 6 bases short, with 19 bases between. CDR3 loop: CASSSVLGRVGNEQFF. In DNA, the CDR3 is TGTGCCAGCAGCTCAGTATTAGGCCGGGTGGGCAATGAGCAGTTCTTC.

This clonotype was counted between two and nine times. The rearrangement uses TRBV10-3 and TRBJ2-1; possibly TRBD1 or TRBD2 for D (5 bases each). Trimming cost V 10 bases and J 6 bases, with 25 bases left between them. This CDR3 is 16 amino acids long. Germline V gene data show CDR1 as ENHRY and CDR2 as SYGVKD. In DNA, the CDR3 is TGTGCCAGCGATCCCGGGACGCTCGGCTCCGGCAATGAGCAGTTCTTC. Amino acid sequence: CASDPGTLGSGNEQFF.

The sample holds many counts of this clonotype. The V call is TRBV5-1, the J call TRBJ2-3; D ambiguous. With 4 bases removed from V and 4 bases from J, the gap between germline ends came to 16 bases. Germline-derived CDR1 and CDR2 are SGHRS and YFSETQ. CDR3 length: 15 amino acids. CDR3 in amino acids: CASSAGRHRSDTQYF. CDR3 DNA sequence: TGCGCCAGCAGCGCCGGACGGCATCGGTCAGATACGCAGTATTTT.

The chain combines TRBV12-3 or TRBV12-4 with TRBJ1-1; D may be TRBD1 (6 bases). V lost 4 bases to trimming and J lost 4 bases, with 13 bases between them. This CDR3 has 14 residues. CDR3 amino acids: CASSSRTESTEAFF. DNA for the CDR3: TGTGCCAGCAGTTCGAGGACAGAGAGCACTGAAGCTTTCTTT.

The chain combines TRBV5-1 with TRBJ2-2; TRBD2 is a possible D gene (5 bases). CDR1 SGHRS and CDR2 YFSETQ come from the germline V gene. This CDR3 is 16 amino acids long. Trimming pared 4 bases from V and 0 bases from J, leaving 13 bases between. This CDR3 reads CASSPLARSNTGELFF. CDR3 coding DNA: TGCGCCAGCAGCCCTTTAGCGAGATCGAACACCGGGGAGCTGTTTTTT.

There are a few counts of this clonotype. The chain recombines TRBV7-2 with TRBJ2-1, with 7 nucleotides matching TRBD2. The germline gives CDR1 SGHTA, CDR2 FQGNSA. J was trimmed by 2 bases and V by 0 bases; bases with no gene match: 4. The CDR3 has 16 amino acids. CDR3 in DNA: TGTGCCAGCAGCTTAGCGGGGCGGGGGACCTACAATGAGCAGTTCTTC. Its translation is CASSLAGRGTYNEQFF.

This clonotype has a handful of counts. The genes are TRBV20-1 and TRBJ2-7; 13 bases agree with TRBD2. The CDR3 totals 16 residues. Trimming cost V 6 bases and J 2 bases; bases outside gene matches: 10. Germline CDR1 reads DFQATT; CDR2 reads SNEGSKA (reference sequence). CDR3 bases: TGCAGTGCGGGACTAGCGGGACCCATAAACGCCTACGAGCAGTACTTC. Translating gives CSAGLAGPINAYEQYF.

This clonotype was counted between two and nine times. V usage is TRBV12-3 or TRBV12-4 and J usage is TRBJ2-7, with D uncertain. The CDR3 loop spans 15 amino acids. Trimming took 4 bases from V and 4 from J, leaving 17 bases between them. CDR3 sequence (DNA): TGTGCCAGCAGTTCGTCTGTCGCGATCGGGTACGAGCAGTACTTC. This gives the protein CASSSSVAIGYEQYF.

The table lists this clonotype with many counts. This CDR3 reads CSARDYRTDTQYF. As DNA, the CDR3 is TGCAGTGCTCGGGACTACCGCACAGATACGCAGTATTTT. J is TRBJ2-3 and V is TRBV20-1; TRBD2 matches at 7 bases. The CDR3 sequence is 13 residues long. The ends lost 5 bases at V and 1 base at J; junction bases unmatched: 3. Germline V lookup: CDR1 DFQATT, CDR2 SNEGSKA (reference sequence).